Presented here are 22 T cell receptor beta chains from one specimen sequenced in a study of pediatric ulcerative colitis. The assay was immunoSEQ multiplex PCR, and TCRdb's table has in-frame clones only and misses some. The sample includes around 4,600 clones, around nine tenths of them seen just once. Sequencing input: blood. The receptors come from a boy aged 5-17 years who was a control in a study of pediatric ulcerative colitis.

This chain joins TRBV6-4 and TRBJ2-7; D not certain. Germline CDR1 and CDR2: MRHNA and SNTAGT. The CDR3 totals 14 residues. Trimming stripped 0 bases from V and 3 bases from J, with 9 bases between. DNA of the CDR3: TGTGCCAGCAGTGACTCCCTGCACATCTACGAGCAGTACTTC. Encoded protein: CASSDSLHIYEQYF.

The V gene is TRBV30, the J gene TRBJ2-1; 10 nucleotides match TRBD2. The CDR3 runs to 15 residues. From germline, CDR1 is GTSNPN and CDR2 SVGIG (reference sequence). V lost 0 bases, J lost 5 bases, and 4 bases stayed unmatched. The CDR3 loop reads CAWSVGTSDHNEQFF. The CDR3 DNA sequence: TGTGCCTGGAGTGTAGGGACTAGCGACCACAATGAGCAGTTCTTC.

This chain connects TRBV6-1 to TRBJ1-6; D might be TRBD1 (6 bases). CDR3 size: 18 residues. The germline V gene has CDR1 MNHNS and CDR2 SASEGT. V lost 3 bases and J 4 bases, leaving 19 bases between the germline ends. The CDR3 loop is CASSDSKDRGVYNSPLHF. The CDR3 DNA follows: TGTGCCAGCAGTGATTCGAAGGACAGAGGGGTTTATAATTCACCCCTCCACTTT.

The rearrangement links TRBV6-6 to TRBJ2-2, with TRBD1 matching 8 bases. The junction had 5 bases not matched to a gene; V was cut back by 4 bases and J by 1 base. The CDR3 runs 16 residues. The germline gives CDR1 MNHNY, CDR2 SVGAGI (reference sequence). Here the CDR3 reads CASSLQGAGNTGELFF. The CDR3, as DNA: TGTGCCAGCAGTTTGCAGGGGGCAGGGAACACCGGGGAGCTGTTTTTT.

The rearrangement links TRBV6-1 to TRBJ2-3; TRBD2 matches 8 bases. After removal of 3 bases from V and 2 bases from J, the junction contained 1 base not matched to a gene. CDR1 is MNHNS, CDR2 SASEGT, per germline. The CDR3 is made up of 14 amino acids. CDR3 nucleotide sequence: TGTGCCAGCAGTGACGGGAGGGCCACAGATACGCAGTATTTT. The encoded protein is CASSDGRATDTQYF.

The chain uses TRBV30 and TRBJ2-5, with a possible D match to TRBD1 (6 bases). Trimming shortened V by 0 bases and J by 3 bases, and 8 bases separated the two germline ends. The CDR3 is made up of 13 amino acids. The germline V gene has CDR1 GTSNPN and CDR2 SVGIG (reference sequence). The CDR3 region is CAWSVRGKETQYF. In DNA form, the CDR3 reads TGTGCCTGGAGTGTGAGGGGGAAAGAGACCCAGTACTTC.

This sequence joins TRBV25-1 and TRBJ1-1, with 7 bases matching TRBD1. Trimming at V came to 4 bases and at J to 6 bases, leaving 2 bases not matched to a gene. In germline, CDR1 is MGHDK, CDR2 SYGVNS. The CDR3 totals 12 residues. Here the CDR3 reads CASSGGGPEAFF. The CDR3 DNA reads TGTGCCAGCAGTGGAGGGGGCCCTGAAGCTTTCTTT.

The chain links TRBV6-5 to TRBJ1-1; possible D gene TRBD1, 5 bases. The germline V and J ends were trimmed by 3 bases and 4 bases, with 12 bases remaining between them. This CDR3 contains 14 residues. Per the germline V gene, CDR1 is MNHEY and CDR2 is SVGAGI. This chain's CDR3 is CASSYWSGGTEAFF. Here the CDR3 DNA reads TGTGCCAGCAGTTATTGGTCTGGGGGCACTGAAGCTTTCTTT.

This clone was detected only a few times. The V and J genes are TRBV6-5 and TRBJ2-1, with 7 bases lining up with TRBD2. This CDR3 region has 13 residues. Trimming took 6 bases from V and 2 from J; bases not matched to a gene: 1. The germline gives CDR1 MNHEY, CDR2 SVGAGI. CDR3 region: CASRRETYNEQFF. The CDR3 DNA reads as TGTGCCAGCAGGCGGGAGACCTACAATGAGCAGTTCTTC.

This chain joins TRBV14 and TRBJ2-7, with TRBD1 as a possible D gene (6 bases). Germline CDR1 and CDR2: SGHDN and FVKESK. The V end was cut by 5 bases, the J end by 5 bases, with 10 bases between. The CDR3 runs 12 residues. The chain's CDR3 is CASSSGVHEQYV. CDR3 in DNA: TGTGCCAGCAGCTCAGGGGTCCACGAGCAGTACGTC.

This chain links TRBV18 with TRBJ2-3, with 11 bases aligning to TRBD2. Germline V gene sequence: CDR1 KGHSH, CDR2 LQKENI. V lost 5 bases and J lost 2; bases outside the gene matches: 6. This CDR3 comprises 16 residues. CDR3 bases: TGTGCCAGCTCATCCGCGACTAGCGGGAACACAGATACGCAGTATTTT. Its protein is CASSSATSGNTDTQYF.

The chain uses TRBV7-8 and TRBJ2-3; 10 bases are a match to TRBD2. This CDR3 region has 14 residues. The V segment lost 4 bases and the J segment 7 bases; nucleotides outside the gene matches: 5. CDR1 and CDR2 (germline): SGHVS, FQNEAQ. The CDR3 here is CASSSGTSVHTQYF. The CDR3 region has the DNA TGTGCCAGCAGCTCCGGGACTAGCGTGCATACGCAGTATTTT.

The genes are TRBV9 and TRBJ1-4; D is uncertain. V was pared by 4 bases and J by 0 bases, with 10 bases between. The CDR3 is made up of 15 amino acids. In germline, CDR1 is SGDLS, CDR2 YYNGEE. The CDR3 here is CASSPSGATNEKLFF. The CDR3 DNA is TGTGCCAGCAGCCCATCTGGAGCAACTAATGAAAAACTGTTTTTT. The full variable domain, rest sourced from reference TRBV9 and TRBJ1-4, is DSGVTQTPKHLITATGQRVTLRCSPRSGDLSVYWYQQSLDQGLQFLIQYYNGEERAKGNILERFSAQQFPDLHSELNLSSLELGDSALYFCASSPSGATNEKLFFGSGTQLSVL.

This sequence joins TRBV6-5 and TRBJ1-5; the D is unclear. CDR3 length: 14 amino acids. CDR1 MNHEY and CDR2 SVGAGI come from the germline V gene. V was trimmed by 6 bases and J by 6 bases, leaving 15 bases between them. The CDR3 region is CASRKGTLTQPQHF. CDR3 in DNA: TGTGCCAGCAGAAAGGGAACATTAACTCAGCCCCAGCATTTT.

The chain is built from TRBV9 and TRBJ2-5, with 10 positions matching TRBD2. The CDR3 runs 14 residues. The germline gives CDR1 SGDLS, CDR2 YYNGEE. The trim removed 0 bases at V and 4 bases at J, leaving 0 bases unmatched. The CDR3 DNA reads TGTGCCAGCAGCGTAGTAGCGGGGGGAGAGACCCAGTACTTC. Translating it yields CASSVVAGGETQYF.

The chain recombines TRBV29-1 with TRBJ1-2, with 9 bases matching TRBD1. Germline V lookup: CDR1 SQVTM, CDR2 ANQGSEA. V shed 4 bases and J 3 bases; nucleotides not matched to a gene: 3. There are 13 residues in the CDR3. CDR3 in DNA: TGCAGCGTTGGGAGACAGGGGGACTATGGCTACACCTTC. Translated, it gives CSVGRQGDYGYTF.

This clone was found once. This chain uses TRBV7-6 with TRBJ2-3; a weak D match, TRBD1 (6 bases). The V and J ends lost 5 bases and 1 base respectively, with 19 bases between them. The germline CDR1 and CDR2 sequences are SGHVS and FNYEAQ. This CDR3 has 17 residues. CDR3 in amino acids: CASSGGPGTSGTDTQYF. For the CDR3, the DNA is TGTGCCAGCAGCGGCGGACCCGGGACAAGTGGCACAGATACGCAGTATTTT.

Only one count was recorded for this clone. The V gene is TRBV2, the J gene TRBJ1-6; D call uncertain. Germline loops: CDR1 SNHLY, CDR2 FYNNEI. The V and J ends lost 1 base and 0 bases respectively, with 1 base between them. CDR3 length: 14 amino acids. The chain's CDR3 is CASSEGSYNSPLHF. CDR3 nucleotides: TGTGCCAGCAGTGAAGGCTCCTATAATTCACCCCTCCACTTT.

The sample holds a few counts of this clone. The J gene is TRBJ2-7, the V gene TRBV13; 12 nucleotides match TRBD2. Trimming at V came to 4 bases and at J to 3 bases, leaving 10 bases not matched to a gene. This CDR3 has 17 residues. CDR1 and CDR2 (germline): PRHDT, FYEKMQ (reference sequence). The CDR3 region has the DNA TGTGCCAGCAGCTCGGGAGTCGGACTAGCGGGGATCTACGAGCAGTACTTC. Protein product: CASSSGVGLAGIYEQYF.

J is TRBJ2-5 and V is TRBV7-2; D is unresolved. The germline CDR1 and CDR2 sequences are SGHTA and FQGNSA. This CDR3 contains 13 residues. Trimming took off 7 bases at V and 5 bases at J, with 14 bases between the two ends. CDR3 region: CASTRGPGETQYF. In DNA form, the CDR3 reads TGTGCCAGCACCCGCGGCCCCGGGGAGACCCAGTACTTC. Drawing the rest from reference TRBV7-2 and TRBJ2-5, the complete variable domain is GAGVSQSPSNKVTEKGKDVELRCDPISGHTALYWYRQSLGQGLEFLIYFQGNSAPDKSGLPSDRFSAERTGGSVSTLTIQRTQQEDSAVYLCASTRGPGETQYFGPGTRLLVL.

The rearrangement links TRBV5-1 to TRBJ2-3, with 7 bases identical to TRBD2. Germline V CDR1 and CDR2: SGHRS, YFSETQ. This CDR3 has 17 residues. Germline trimming cut 0 bases from V and 1 base from J; bases unmatched to any gene: 8. This CDR3 reads CASSLVFAGVGTDTQYF. The CDR3 DNA follows: TGCGCCAGCAGCTTGGTCTTCGCGGGAGTTGGCACAGATACGCAGTATTTT.

The V gene is TRBV5-4, the J gene TRBJ2-1; 7 bases align to TRBD2. The trim removed 0 bases at V and 9 bases at J, leaving 9 bases unmatched. Per the germline V gene, CDR1 is SGHNT and CDR2 is YYREEE (reference sequence). This CDR3 comprises 15 residues. The CDR3 DNA follows: TGTGCCAGCAGCTTGGCCGGGAGGCCCAAGAGTGAGCAGTTCTTC. Its protein product is CASSLAGRPKSEQFF.